Detailed here is one T cell receptor (beta chain). These data originate in a study of T cell responses to AZD1222 COVID-19 vaccine. The wider study: It was second doses at about 4 or about 12 weeks that were pooled.

Sequenced by immunoSEQ multiplex PCR; TCRdb stores in-frame clones only, minus some. The sample has approximately 150,000 clones; 94% are singletons. V gave up 7 bases and J gave up 0 bases; unmatched junction bases: 7. Germline CDR1 reads SQVTM; CDR2 reads ANQGSEA. The CDR3 has 14 amino acids. This sample comprised peripheral blood, obtained on day 0 of AZD1222 vaccination. This TCR was sampled from an adult in good health. This chain uses TRBV29-1 with TRBJ2-3, with TRBD2 matching 7 bases. CDR3: CSGDGGSSTDTQYF. The DNA of the CDR3 is TGCAGCGGTGACGGGGGGTCTAGCACAGATACGCAGTATTTT.